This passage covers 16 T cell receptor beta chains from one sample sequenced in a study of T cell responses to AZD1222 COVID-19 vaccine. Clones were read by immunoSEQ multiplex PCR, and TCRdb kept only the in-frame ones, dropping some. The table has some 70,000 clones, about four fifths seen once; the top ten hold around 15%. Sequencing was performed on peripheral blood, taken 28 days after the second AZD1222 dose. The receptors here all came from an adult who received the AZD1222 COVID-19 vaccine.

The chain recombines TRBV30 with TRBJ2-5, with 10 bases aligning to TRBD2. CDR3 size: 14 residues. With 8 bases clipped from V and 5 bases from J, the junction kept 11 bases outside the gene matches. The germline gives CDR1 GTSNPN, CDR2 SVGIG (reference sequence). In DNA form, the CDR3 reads TGTGCCCAGAGAATAGCGGGGGGCGAGGAGACCCAGTACTTC. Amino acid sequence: CAQRIAGGEETQYF.

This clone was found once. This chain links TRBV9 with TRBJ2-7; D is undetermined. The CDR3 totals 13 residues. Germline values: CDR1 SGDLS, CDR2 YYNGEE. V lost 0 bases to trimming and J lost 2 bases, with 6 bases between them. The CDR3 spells CASSVAETYEQYF. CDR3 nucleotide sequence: TGTGCCAGCAGCGTAGCGGAGACCTACGAGCAGTACTTC.

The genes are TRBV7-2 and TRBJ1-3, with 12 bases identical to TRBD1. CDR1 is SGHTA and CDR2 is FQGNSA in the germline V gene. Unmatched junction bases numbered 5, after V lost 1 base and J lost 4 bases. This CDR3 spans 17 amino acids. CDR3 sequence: CASSLGSGTGGGNTIYF. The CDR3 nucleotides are TGTGCCAGCAGCTTAGGATCCGGGACAGGGGGCGGAAACACCATATATTTT.

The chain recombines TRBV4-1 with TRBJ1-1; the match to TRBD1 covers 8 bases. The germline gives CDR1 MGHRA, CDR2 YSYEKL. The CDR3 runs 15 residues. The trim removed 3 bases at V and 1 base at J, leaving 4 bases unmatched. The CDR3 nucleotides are TGCGCCAGCAGCCAGGGACAGGTTAGGAACACTGAAGCTTTCTTT. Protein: CASSQGQVRNTEAFF.

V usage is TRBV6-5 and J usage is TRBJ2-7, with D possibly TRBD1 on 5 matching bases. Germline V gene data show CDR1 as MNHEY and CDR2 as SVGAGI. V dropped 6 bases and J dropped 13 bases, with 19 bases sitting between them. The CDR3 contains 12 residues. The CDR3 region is CASSPDNELVYF. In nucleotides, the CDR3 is TGTGCCAGCAGCCCGGACAACGAGCTCGTCTACTTC.

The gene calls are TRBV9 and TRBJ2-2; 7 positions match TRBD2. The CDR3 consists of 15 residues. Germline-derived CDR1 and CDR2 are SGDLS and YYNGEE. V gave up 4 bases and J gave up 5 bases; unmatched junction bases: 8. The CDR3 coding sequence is TGTGCCAGCAGCCCTCGGGACGGGAGGACCGGGGAGCTGTTTTTT. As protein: CASSPRDGRTGELFF.

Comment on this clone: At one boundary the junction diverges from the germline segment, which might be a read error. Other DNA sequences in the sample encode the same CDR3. The CDR3 sequence: CASSQGWDRIETYTYEQYF. CDR3 in DNA: TGCGCTAGCAGCCAAGGGTGGGACAGAATCGAGACTTACACCTACGAGCAGTACTTC. The chain employs TRBV4-1 and TRBJ2-7, with 7 bases matching TRBD1. This CDR3 spans 19 amino acids. Germline V gene sequence: CDR1 MGHRA, CDR2 YSYEKL.

The CDR3: CASTYLPGQVYGYTF. CDR3 coding DNA: TGTGCCAGCACCTATCTCCCGGGACAGGTCTATGGCTACACCTTC. This chain joins TRBV28 and TRBJ1-2; TRBD1 aligns across 8 bases. After removal of 7 bases from V and 4 bases from J, the junction contained 11 bases not matched to a gene. CDR1 is MDHEN and CDR2 is SYDVKM in the germline V gene. The CDR3 totals 15 residues.

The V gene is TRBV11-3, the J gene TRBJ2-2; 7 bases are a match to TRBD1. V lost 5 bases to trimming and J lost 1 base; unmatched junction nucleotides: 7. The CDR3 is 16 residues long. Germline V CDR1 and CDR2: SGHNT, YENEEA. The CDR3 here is CASSPWTGGNTGELFF. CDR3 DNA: TGTGCCAGCAGCCCCTGGACAGGCGGGAACACCGGGGAGCTGTTTTTT. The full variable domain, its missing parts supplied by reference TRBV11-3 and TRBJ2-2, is EAGVVQSPRYKIIEKKQPVAFWCNPISGHNTLYWYLQNLGQGPELLIRYENEEAVDDSQLPKDRFSAERLKGVDSTLKIQPAELGDSAVYLCASSPWTGGNTGELFFGEGSRLTVL.

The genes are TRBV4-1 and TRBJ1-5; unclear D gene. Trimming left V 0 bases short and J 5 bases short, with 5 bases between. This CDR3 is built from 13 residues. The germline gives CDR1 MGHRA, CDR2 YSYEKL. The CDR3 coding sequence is TGCGCCAGCAGCCAAGATTTTGATCAGCCCCAGCATTTT. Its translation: CASSQDFDQPQHF.

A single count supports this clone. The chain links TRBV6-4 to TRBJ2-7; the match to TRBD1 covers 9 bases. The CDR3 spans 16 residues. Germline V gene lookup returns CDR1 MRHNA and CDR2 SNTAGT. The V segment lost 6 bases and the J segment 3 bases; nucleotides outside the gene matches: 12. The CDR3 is CASRNTNRGPLYEQYF. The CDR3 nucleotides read TGTGCCAGCAGAAACACCAACAGGGGGCCCCTCTACGAGCAGTACTTC.

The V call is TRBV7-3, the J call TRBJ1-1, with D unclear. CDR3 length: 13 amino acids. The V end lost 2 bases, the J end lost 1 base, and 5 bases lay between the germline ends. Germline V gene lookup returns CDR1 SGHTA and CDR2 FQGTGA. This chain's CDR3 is CASSLQPNTEAFF. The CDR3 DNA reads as TGTGCCAGCAGCTTACAGCCGAACACTGAAGCTTTCTTT.

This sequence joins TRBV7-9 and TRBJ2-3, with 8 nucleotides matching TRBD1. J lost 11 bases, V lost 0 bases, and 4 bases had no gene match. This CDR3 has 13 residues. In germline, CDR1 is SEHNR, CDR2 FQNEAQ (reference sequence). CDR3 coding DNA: TGTGCCAGCAGCTTAGCGACAGGGGTGGAGCAGTATTTT. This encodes CASSLATGVEQYF.

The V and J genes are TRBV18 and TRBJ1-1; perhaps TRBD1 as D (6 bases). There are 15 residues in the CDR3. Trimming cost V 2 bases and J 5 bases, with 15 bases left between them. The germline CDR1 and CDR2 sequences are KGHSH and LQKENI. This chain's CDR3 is CASSPDNRASTEAFF. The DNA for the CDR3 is TGTGCCAGCTCACCAGACAACAGGGCCTCGACTGAAGCTTTCTTT.

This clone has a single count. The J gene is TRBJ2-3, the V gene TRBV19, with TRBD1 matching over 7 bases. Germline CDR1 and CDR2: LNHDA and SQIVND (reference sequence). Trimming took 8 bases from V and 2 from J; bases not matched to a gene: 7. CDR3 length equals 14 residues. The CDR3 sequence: CASRATGFTDTQYF. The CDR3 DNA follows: TGTGCCAGTCGGGCGACAGGGTTCACAGATACGCAGTATTTT. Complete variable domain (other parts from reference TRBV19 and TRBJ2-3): DGGITQSPKYLFRKEGQNVTLSCEQNLNHDAMYWYRQDPGQGLRLIYYSQIVNDFQKGDIAEGYSVSREKKESFPLTVTSAQKNPTAFYLCASRATGFTDTQYFGPGTRLTVL.

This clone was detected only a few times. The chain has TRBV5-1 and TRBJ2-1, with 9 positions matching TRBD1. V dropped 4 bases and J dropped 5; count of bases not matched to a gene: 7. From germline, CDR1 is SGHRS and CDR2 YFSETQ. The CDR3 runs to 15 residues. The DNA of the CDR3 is TGCGCCAGCAGCCCAAGGACAGGGGATAACAATGAGCAGTTCTTC. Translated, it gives CASSPRTGDNNEQFF.